A selection of T cell receptor beta chains follows, all from one sample in a study of radiotherapy plus CTLA-4 blockade in lung cancer. TCRdb's table, derived via immunoSEQ multiplex PCR, lists solely in-frame clones and lacks some. Here the sample spans about 45,000 clones, around 77% being singletons. The material was peripheral blood, obtained from a patient treated with radiotherapy plus ipilimumab. Receptors originate from a human donor with non-small cell lung cancer who had stable disease on radiotherapy plus ipilimumab. The CDR3 runs from the conserved cysteine through the conserved F or W. D genes are given only for firm matches. Size values are once, few and many counts, or a class for expanded clones, and some rows have none.

-	TRBD1	TRBJ2-1	TRBV5-5	TGTGCCAGCAGTTCTCTAGGGGACAGGGTCGCTGAGCAGTTCTTC	CASSSLGDRVAEQFF
-	-	TRBJ1-2	TRBV5-4	TGTGCCAGCAGCTTGGGGGCAAGGGTGAGGGATGGCTACACCTTC	CASSLGARVRDGYTF
once	-	TRBJ2-5	TRBV15	TGTGCCACCAGCAGACCCGAGGGCGGTTATCAAGAGACCCAGTACTTC	CATSRPEGGYQETQYF
-	-	TRBJ2-2	TRBV19	TGTGCCAGTATAAGGTCACAGGGCCGGGAGCTGTTTTTT	CASIRSQGRELFF
-	TRBD1	TRBJ1-1	TRBV6-5	TGTGCCAGCAGGGGACAGATTTTAAACACTGAAGCTTTCTTT	CASRGQILNTEAFF
-	-	TRBJ2-7	TRBV5-5	TGTGCCAGCAGCTTGGCCGAGGCAGGGCAGAGGTACGAGCAGTACTTC	CASSLAEAGQRYEQYF
-	TRBD1	TRBJ1-6	TRBV6-1	TGTGCCAGCAGTGAAGTAGGACAGGAATATTCACCCCTCCACTTT	CASSEVGQEYSPLHF
-	-	TRBJ2-3	TRBV5-5	TGTGCCAGCAGCCGAGACAGCACAGATACGCAGTATTTT	CASSRDSTDTQYF
once	-	TRBJ1-2	TRBV28	TGTGCCAGCAGCTCCGCAGGTACAGGGTGGCGTCCCGGCTACACCTTC	CASSSAGTGWRPGYTF
-	TRBD2	TRBJ2-5	TRBV7-8	TGTGCCAGCAGCTTATCGGGGGGGACCCAGTACTTC	CASSLSGGTQYF
-	TRBD1	TRBJ1-4	TRBV6-5	TGTGCAGCAATCGACAGGGTGGGCGAAAAACTGTTTTTT	CAAIDRVGEKLFF
-	-	TRBJ1-3	TRBV19	TGTGCCAGTATCCGGGGCTCTGGAAACACCATATATTTT	CASIRGSGNTIYF
-	-	TRBJ1-6	TRBV28	TGTGCCAGCACTCTCGGGGGGGTCAATTCACCCCTCCACTTT	CASTLGGVNSPLHF
-	-	TRBJ1-1	TRBV2	TGTGCCAGCAGTGAACAGGGGAACACTGAAGCTTTCTTT	CASSEQGNTEAFF
-	-	TRBJ1-2	TRBV2	TGTGCCAGCAGGAGTGGGGTTCCCAACTATGGCTACACCTTC	CASRSGVPNYGYTF
-	-	TRBJ2-7	TRBV7-9	TGTGCCAGCAGCCTAACGGGACAACTCGGGGACGAGCAGTACTTC	CASSLTGQLGDEQYF